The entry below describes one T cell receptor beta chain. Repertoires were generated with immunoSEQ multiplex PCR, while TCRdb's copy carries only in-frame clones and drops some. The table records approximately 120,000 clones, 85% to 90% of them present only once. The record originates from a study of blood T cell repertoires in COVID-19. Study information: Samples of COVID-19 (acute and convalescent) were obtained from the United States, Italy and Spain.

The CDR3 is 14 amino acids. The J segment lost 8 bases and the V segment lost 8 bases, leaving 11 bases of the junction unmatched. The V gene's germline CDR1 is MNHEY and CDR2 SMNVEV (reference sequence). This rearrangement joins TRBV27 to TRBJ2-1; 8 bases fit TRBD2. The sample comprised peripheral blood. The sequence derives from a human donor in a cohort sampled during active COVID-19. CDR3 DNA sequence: TGTGCCAGCTCCCGGGGGGGGAGTATACATGAGCAGTTCTTC. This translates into CASSRGGSIHEQFF.